This T cell receptor beta chain is drawn from a study of T cell clones after liver transplantation. Sequenced by immunoSEQ multiplex PCR; TCRdb stores in-frame clones only, minus some. The repertoire holds more than 75,000 clones, with about 82% as singletons. V was shortened by 2 bases and J by 3 bases, with 12 bases between the two germline ends. Germline-derived CDR1 and CDR2 are KGHSH and LQKENI. The CDR3 runs to 15 residues. The receptor comes from a human patient who received a liver transplant. Some T cells may be provided by the graft donor. The source was CD4+ T cells from blood, collected roughly 3.5 years after liver transplant. The J gene is TRBJ2-3, the V gene TRBV18; tentative D call: TRBD2 (7 bases). The CDR3 here is CASSPAGAGTDTQYF. CDR3 DNA: TGTGCCAGCTCACCAGCGGGGGCTGGGACAGATACGCAGTATTTT.